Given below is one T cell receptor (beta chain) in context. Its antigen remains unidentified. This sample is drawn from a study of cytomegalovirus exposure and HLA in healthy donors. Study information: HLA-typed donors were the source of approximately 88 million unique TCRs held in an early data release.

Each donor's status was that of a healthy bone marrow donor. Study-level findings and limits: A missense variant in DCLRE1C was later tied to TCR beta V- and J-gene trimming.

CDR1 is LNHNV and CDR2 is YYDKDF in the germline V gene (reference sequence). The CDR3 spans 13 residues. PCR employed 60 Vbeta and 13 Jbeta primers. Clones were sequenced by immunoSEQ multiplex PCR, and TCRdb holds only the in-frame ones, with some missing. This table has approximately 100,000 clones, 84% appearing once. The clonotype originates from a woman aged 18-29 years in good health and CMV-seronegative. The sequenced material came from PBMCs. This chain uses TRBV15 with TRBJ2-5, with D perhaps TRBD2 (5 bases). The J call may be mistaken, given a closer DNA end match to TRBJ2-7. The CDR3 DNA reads TGTGCCACCAGCAGGGGGAGATCCTACGAGCAGTACTTC. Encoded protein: CATSRGRSYEQYF.